This is a list of T cell receptor beta chains from one sample in a study of blood T cell repertoires in COVID-19. TCRdb's copy holds only in-frame clones and misses some; the assay was immunoSEQ multiplex PCR. This sample has about 150,000 clones, with about four fifths found just once. The sample was peripheral blood. The receptors shown here come from a man between 65 and 80 years old who had recovered from COVID-19. CDR3s include the opening cysteine and the closing phenylalanine or tryptophan. D genes are given only for firm matches. Clone size is stated in some rows and not others, as once, few, many or a class when expanded.

TRBV6-5	TRBD1	.	TRBJ2-5	TGTGCCAGCAGTTCACCCCGGGACAGGGGACCGACCCAGTACTTC	CASSSPRDRGPTQYF
TRBV28	TRBD1	.	TRBJ1-2	TGTGCCAGCAGTGGAGGGACAGGACGGCCCTATGGCTACACCTTC	CASSGGTGRPYGYTF
TRBV5-1	TRBD2	.	TRBJ2-3	TGCGCCAGCAGACTCTTAGCGGGAGAAGGGGATACGCAGTATTTT	CASRLLAGEGDTQYF
TRBV27	.	.	TRBJ1-1	TGTGCCAGCGGGGGGGCCACTGAAGCTTTCTTT	CASGGATEAFF
TRBV12-3/TRBV12-4	TRBD1	.	TRBJ1-2	TGTGCCAGCAGACTAACAGGGGGGAATGGCTACACCTTC	CASRLTGGNGYTF
TRBV21-1	.	.	TRBJ2-7	TGTGCCAGCAGCAAAAGCCCGGAGTACTTC	CASSKSPEYF
TRBV28	.	.	TRBJ1-2	TGTGCCAGCACCGAGGGGGGGAACTATGGCTACACCTTC	CASTEGGNYGYTF
TRBV28	TRBD1	.	TRBJ2-7	TGTGCCAGCAGTCCCACCGGGACAGGGATCTCCTACGAGCAGTACTTC	CASSPTGTGISYEQYF
TRBV25-1	.	.	TRBJ2-7	TGTGCCAGCAGTACCCACGGGGTCTACGAGCAGTACTTC	CASSTHGVYEQYF
TRBV5-1	TRBD2	.	TRBJ2-5	TGCGCCAGCAGCCTCGGACTAGCGGGAGGGTCAGAGACCCAGTACTTC	CASSLGLAGGSETQYF
TRBV7-2	.	.	TRBJ2-3	TGTGCCAGCAGCTGGGCCGGCGGGACCACAGATACGCAGTATTTT	CASSWAGGTTDTQYF
TRBV30	.	.	TRBJ1-3	TGTGCCTGGACCGCCGGGAACACCATATATTTT	CAWTAGNTIYF
TRBV6-1	TRBD1	.	TRBJ2-7	TGTGCCAGCAGTGAAGTTAGGGACAGCTACGAGCAGTACTTC	CASSEVRDSYEQYF
TRBV9	.	.	TRBJ2-2	TGTGCCAGCAGCGTAGATGGCCGGAACACCGGGGAGCTGTTTTTT	CASSVDGRNTGELFF
TRBV12-3/TRBV12-4	.	.	TRBJ1-1	TGTGCCAGCAGTTTAGCCAGGGGCCCTGAAGCTTTCTTT	CASSLARGPEAFF
TRBV2	.	.	TRBJ2-2	TGTGCCAGCAGACTCATTGGAGGGGACACCGGGGAGCTGTTTTTT	CASRLIGGDTGELFF
TRBV5-1	TRBD1	.	TRBJ1-2	TGCGCCAGCAGGCCCGGACAGGGGTCCCTCTATGGCTACACCTTC	CASRPGQGSLYGYTF
TRBV7-2	.	.	TRBJ2-4	TGTGCCAGCAGCCCACGTTTTCGGGCGGGGGCCAAAAACATTCAGTACTTC	CASSPRFRAGAKNIQYF
TRBV3-1/TRBV3-2	.	.	TRBJ2-5	TGTGCCAGCAGCGAGGAATTAGTAGTTGAGACCCAGTACTTC	CASSEELVVETQYF
TRBV28	.	.	TRBJ1-1	TGTGCCAGCAGTTTGCTGACAGGCGAGGCTTTCTTT	CASSLLTGEAFF
TRBV25-1	TRBD1	.	TRBJ2-7	TGTGCCGCAGGGGGCCCCTACGAGCAGTACTTC	CAAGGPYEQYF
TRBV30	.	.	TRBJ1-2	TGTGCCCGGAGTGTTGGGGCCTCAGGCTACACCTTC	CARSVGASGYTF
TRBV6-5	.	.	TRBJ2-1	TGTGCCAGCAGCCCAGGACAATCGCGGTTCGATGAGCAGTTCTTC	CASSPGQSRFDEQFF
TRBV7-8	TRBD2	once	TRBJ2-2	TGTGCCAGCAGCTTATTCTCTAGCGGGCAAAAGCCCCAACAAGCGGAGCTGTTTTTT	CASSLFSSGQKPQQAELFF
TRBV11-2	TRBD1	.	TRBJ1-5	TGTGCCAGCAGCTCGACAGGGAATCAGCCCCAGCATTTT	CASSSTGNQPQHF
TRBV6-5	TRBD1	.	TRBJ2-7	TGTGCCAGCAGTTACGCAGCCGGGACAGGGGTCTACGAGCAGTACTTC	CASSYAAGTGVYEQYF
TRBV29-1	.	.	TRBJ1-2	TGCAGCGTTGAGGAGGGCAATACCAACTATGGCTACACCTTC	CSVEEGNTNYGYTF